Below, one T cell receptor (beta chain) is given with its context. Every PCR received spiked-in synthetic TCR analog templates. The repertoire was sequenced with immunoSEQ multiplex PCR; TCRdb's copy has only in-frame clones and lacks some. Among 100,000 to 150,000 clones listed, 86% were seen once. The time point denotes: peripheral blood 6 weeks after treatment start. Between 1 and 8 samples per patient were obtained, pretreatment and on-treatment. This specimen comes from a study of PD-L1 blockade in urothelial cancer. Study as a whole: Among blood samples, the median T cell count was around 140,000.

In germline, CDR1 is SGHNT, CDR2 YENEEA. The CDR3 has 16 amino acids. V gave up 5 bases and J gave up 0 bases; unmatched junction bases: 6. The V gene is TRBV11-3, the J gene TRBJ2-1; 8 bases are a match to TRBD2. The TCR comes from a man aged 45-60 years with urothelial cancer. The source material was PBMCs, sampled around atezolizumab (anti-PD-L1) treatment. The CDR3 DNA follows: TGTGCCAGCAGCGACGGACTAGCCAGCTCCTACAATGAGCAGTTCTTC. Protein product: CASSDGLASSYNEQFF.